This is a list of T cell receptor beta chains from one sample in a study of vaccination and CD4 T cells after COVID-19. Using its own MiXCR run on the PCR reads, TCRdb lists one record per CDR3 protein. The table has about 15,000 distinct CDR3 sequences, about three quarters seen once. No antigen has been assigned to these receptors. Sequenced material: CD4+ T cells from blood, cultured in vitro. The receptors were gathered from a human donor who had recovered from COVID-19. CDR3s include the opening cysteine and the closing phenylalanine or tryptophan. D genes are given only for firm matches. The size of a clone is reported for some rows only, either as once, few or many, or as a class for expanded clones.

abundance: NA; j_gene: TRBJ2-5; v_gene: TRBV11-2; d_gene: NA; CDR3nt: TGTGCCAGCAGCTTAGTGGGGACCCAGTACTTC; CDR3aa: CASSLVGTQYF
abundance: NA; j_gene: TRBJ2-3; v_gene: TRBV24-1; d_gene: TRBD1; CDR3nt: TGTGCCACCAGTGATTCTCGGACAGGGTGGGCAGATACGCAGTATTTT; CDR3aa: CATSDSRTGWADTQYF
abundance: NA; j_gene: TRBJ1-6; v_gene: TRBV4-2; d_gene: TRBD1; CDR3nt: TGTGCCAGCAGCCAAGATTCGGCAGGGGGTTCACCCCTCCACTTT; CDR3aa: CASSQDSAGGSPLHF
abundance: NA; j_gene: TRBJ2-7; v_gene: TRBV20-1; d_gene: TRBD2; CDR3nt: TGCAGCTCGCCCCTCTGGACTAGCGGGAGGTCCTACGAGCAGTACTTC; CDR3aa: CSSPLWTSGRSYEQYF
abundance: NA; j_gene: TRBJ1-2; v_gene: TRBV28; d_gene: NA; CDR3nt: TGTGCCAGCAGTCTGACTGGCTTTGGCTACACCTTC; CDR3aa: CASSLTGFGYTF
abundance: NA; j_gene: TRBJ1-2; v_gene: TRBV20-1; d_gene: NA; CDR3nt: TGCAGTGCCTCACGGGGGACGGATGGCTACACCTTC; CDR3aa: CSASRGTDGYTF
abundance: NA; j_gene: TRBJ1-2; v_gene: TRBV12-3/TRBV12-4; d_gene: NA; CDR3nt: TGTGCCAGCAGACTAACCGGCGGACCGGTAACCTATGGCTACACCTTC; CDR3aa: CASRLTGGPVTYGYTF
abundance: NA; j_gene: TRBJ1-6; v_gene: TRBV7-9; d_gene: NA; CDR3nt: TGTGCCAGCAGCTTAGTAGGGAAATCACCCCTCCACTTT; CDR3aa: CASSLVGKSPLHF
abundance: NA; j_gene: TRBJ2-7; v_gene: TRBV6-1; d_gene: NA; CDR3nt: TGTGCCAGCAGAACCCCGGAACAGGGTATCCACGAGCAGTACTTC; CDR3aa: CASRTPEQGIHEQYF
abundance: NA; j_gene: TRBJ1-6; v_gene: TRBV15; d_gene: NA; CDR3nt: TGTGCCACCAGCCTGAGGGGGGATTCACCCCTCCACTTT; CDR3aa: CATSLRGDSPLHF
abundance: NA; j_gene: TRBJ2-4; v_gene: TRBV20-1; d_gene: NA; CDR3nt: TGCAGTGCTATGGCCCTTAGGTCGGCCAAAAACATTCAGTACTTC; CDR3aa: CSAMALRSAKNIQYF
abundance: NA; j_gene: TRBJ2-3; v_gene: TRBV6-1; d_gene: TRBD2; CDR3nt: TGTGCCAGCAGTCTACTAGCGGGAGGGGCAGATACGCAGTATTTT; CDR3aa: CASSLLAGGADTQYF
abundance: NA; j_gene: TRBJ1-2; v_gene: TRBV18; d_gene: NA; CDR3nt: TGTGCCAGCTCTCCCAATCAGGGGAGGGCTAACTATGGCTACACCTTC; CDR3aa: CASSPNQGRANYGYTF
abundance: NA; j_gene: TRBJ1-5; v_gene: TRBV20-1; d_gene: TRBD1; CDR3nt: TGCAGTGCTAGAGAAGGGGGCCGAGGTCAGCCCCAGCATTTT; CDR3aa: CSAREGGRGQPQHF
abundance: large; j_gene: TRBJ1-3; v_gene: TRBV7-2; d_gene: NA; CDR3nt: TGTGCCAGCAGCTTAGCATTGGGAGTCAGGAGTGACACCATATATTTT; CDR3aa: CASSLALGVRSDTIYF
abundance: NA; j_gene: TRBJ1-1; v_gene: TRBV7-2; d_gene: NA; CDR3nt: TGTGCCAGCAGCTCAGGCGAAGCCATGAACACTGAAGCTTTCTTT; CDR3aa: CASSSGEAMNTEAFF
abundance: NA; j_gene: TRBJ2-5; v_gene: TRBV28; d_gene: NA; CDR3nt: TGTGCCAGCAGTTTATCAACCGTCGGGCGGCTATACGTCCAAGAGACCCAGTACTTC; CDR3aa: CASSLSTVGRLYVQETQYF
abundance: few; j_gene: TRBJ1-5; v_gene: TRBV7-9; d_gene: NA; CDR3nt: TGTGCCAGCAGCTTAGCCGGGGGGATCAATCAGCCCCAGCATTTT; CDR3aa: CASSLAGGINQPQHF
abundance: NA; j_gene: TRBJ2-1; v_gene: TRBV28; d_gene: TRBD2; CDR3nt: TGTGCCAGCAGTTTATCCAGGGGGGTAGGTAGCGGGAGGGGTACGGGGTCCTACAATGAGCAGTTCTTC; CDR3aa: CASSLSRGVGSGRGTGSYNEQFF
abundance: NA; j_gene: TRBJ2-5; v_gene: TRBV24-1; d_gene: NA; CDR3nt: TGTGCCACCAGTGGCCCACAAGAGACCCAGTACTTC; CDR3aa: CATSGPQETQYF
abundance: NA; j_gene: TRBJ1-2; v_gene: TRBV6-2/TRBV6-3; d_gene: TRBD1; CDR3nt: TGTGCCAGCGCCAGGGGGATTGAAGGCTACACCTTC; CDR3aa: CASARGIEGYTF
abundance: NA; j_gene: TRBJ1-4; v_gene: TRBV7-8; d_gene: TRBD1; CDR3nt: TGTGCCAGCAGCTTACGGGACAGGGTGGAAAAACTGTTTTTT; CDR3aa: CASSLRDRVEKLFF